This T cell receptor (beta chain) was recorded in a study of shared clonotypes between healthy human individuals. The protocol was immunoSEQ multiplex PCR, while the TCRdb copy is restricted to in-frame clones and leaves out a portion. Here the sample spans roughly 1 million clones, approximately 72% being singletons. The germline gives CDR1 SEHNR, CDR2 FQNEAQ (reference sequence). The CDR3 sequence is 16 residues long. J was trimmed by 5 bases and V by 5 bases; bases with no gene match: 13. Sequencing was done on a sample of memory CD4+ T cells sorted from blood. The sample's subset: CD45RA-negative fraction. This TCR was sampled from a man in his late teens or twenties in good health. The chain combines TRBV7-9 with TRBJ2-5; 8 nucleotides agree with TRBD2. CDR3 coding DNA: TGTGCCAGCAGCCCAACTGGCGCGGGACTAGATGAGACCCAGTACTTC. Protein product: CASSPTGAGLDETQYF.